The clone carrying this T cell receptor (beta chain) was seen just once. Germline V gives CDR1 MDHEN, CDR2 SYDVKM. Between the trimmed V and J ends, which lost 4 bases and 4 bases, there was a span of 13 bases. The CDR3 has 14 amino acids. The assay was immunoSEQ multiplex PCR, and TCRdb's table has in-frame clones only and misses some. The sample holds more than 150,000 clones, around 80% seen once. The sample comes from a study of blood T cell repertoires in COVID-19. On the study more broadly: Specimens from acute and convalescent COVID-19 originated in the United States, Italy and Spain. The analysed material was cDNA or gDNA that came from T cells, B-cell-depleted T cells, or PBMCs.

Sequencing input: peripheral blood. The chain is built from TRBV28 and TRBJ1-2; D is perhaps TRBD1 (5 bases). The TCR sequence derives from a woman aged 80 or over with active or convalescent COVID-19. CDR3 loop: CASSSFRDSYGYTF. In DNA form, the CDR3 reads TGTGCCAGCAGTTCTTTCCGAGACAGCTATGGCTACACCTTC.